A single sample gave rise to the 28 T cell receptor beta chains below, sequenced in a study of T cells in Graves' hyperthyroidism and ophthalmopathy. The CDR3 regions of TCR beta were amplified from RNA transcripts. When the TCR CDR3 underwent first-round RT-PCR, the HTBI primer set was used. TCRdb itself ran the multiplex PCR reads through MiXCR, one entry per CDR3 protein. Of over 350,000 distinct CDR3 sequences in the sample, 11% to 15% were seen once. The sample consisted of blood. All receptors derive from a man aged 45-65 years with Graves' ophthalmopathy.

This clonotype was picked up many times. The rearrangement uses TRBV7-8 and TRBJ2-3; 8 positions agree with TRBD2. The CDR3 totals 20 residues. Germline CDR1 reads SGHVS; CDR2 reads FQNEAQ. Trimming removed 2 bases from V and 0 bases from J; junction bases left unmatched: 16. The CDR3 DNA sequence: TGTGCCAGCAGCTTACTTTTCGTCGGTGGGGTAGCGGGGAGCACAGATACGCAGTATTTT. Encoded protein: CASSLLFVGGVAGSTDTQYF.

This chain links TRBV12-3 or TRBV12-4 with TRBJ2-2; D ambiguous. V gave up 2 bases and J gave up 8 bases, with 9 bases separating them. The CDR3 length is 13 residues. The CDR3 here is CASSLSTVGELFF. The DNA of the CDR3 is TGTGCCAGCAGTTTATCGACGGTGGGGGAGCTGTTTTTT.

This chain links TRBV6-5 with TRBJ2-7; D is perhaps TRBD1 (7 bases). The CDR3 contains 14 residues. V lost 0 bases, J lost 4 bases, and 10 bases lay in between. CDR1 and CDR2 from the germline V gene are MNHEY and SVGAGI. The CDR3 coding sequence is TGTGCCAGCAGTTACTCCCAGGGGGGTTACGAGCAGTACTTC. It is translated as CASSYSQGGYEQYF.

This clonotype was detected ten times or more. The chain recombines TRBV5-1 with TRBJ2-1; 11 bases agree with TRBD2. The CDR3 extends over 15 amino acids. Losses at the gene ends were 0 bases for V and 9 bases for J; bases not matched to a gene: 5. CDR1 SGHRS and CDR2 YFSETQ come from the germline V gene. The CDR3 sequence is CASSLELAGVSEQFF. CDR3 nucleotide sequence: TGCGCCAGCAGCTTGGAACTAGCGGGAGTAAGTGAGCAGTTCTTC.

This clonotype turned up a few times. J is TRBJ1-2 and V is TRBV5-1; D is ambiguous. V lost 2 bases and J 5 bases, leaving 10 bases between the germline ends. The germline gives CDR1 SGHRS, CDR2 YFSETQ. The CDR3 runs to 13 residues. The CDR3: CASSLTALYGYTF. The CDR3 nucleotides read TGCGCCAGCAGCTTAACAGCTCTATATGGCTACACCTTC. The full variable domain, its missing parts supplied by reference TRBV5-1 and TRBJ1-2, is KAGVTQTPRYLIKTRGQQVTLSCSPISGHRSVSWYQQTPGQGLQFLFEYFSETQRNKGNFPGRFSGRQFSNSRSEMNVSTLELGDSALYLCASSLTALYGYTFGSGTRLTVV.

Many counts were recorded for this clonotype. The chain recombines TRBV7-2 with TRBJ2-5; 10 positions agree with TRBD2. The CDR3 runs 15 residues. Germline V lookup: CDR1 SGHTA, CDR2 FQGNSA. Unmatched junction bases numbered 7, after V lost 5 bases and J lost 4 bases. The CDR3 sequence: CASSPASGSRETQYF. The CDR3, as DNA: TGTGCCAGCAGCCCCGCTAGCGGGAGCCGAGAGACCCAGTACTTC.

As concerns this clonotype: A read error is possible here, since a much larger clone lies one base away. This chain uses TRBV29-1 with TRBJ2-3; TRBD2 matches at 9 bases. V gave up 4 bases and J gave up 2 bases; unmatched junction bases: 7. The CDR3 is made up of 15 amino acids. CDR1 and CDR2 (germline): SQVTM, ANQGSEA. CDR3 residues: CSVGASSGATDTQYF. The CDR3 bases are TGCAGCGTTGGGGCGTCTAGCGGGGCCACAGATACGCAGTATTTT.

This clonotype was counted between two and nine times. This clone may be a read error of a much larger clone one base away. The chain joins TRBV6-2 or TRBV6-3 to TRBJ2-3; D unclear. Germline CDR1 reads MNHEY; CDR2 reads SVGEGT. V lost 6 bases and J lost 2, with 6 bases in between. This CDR3 comprises 12 residues. The CDR3 DNA follows: TGTGCCAGCAGACAGAACACAGATACGCAGTATTTT. Amino acids: CASRQNTDTQYF.

This clonotype has a handful of counts. The chain links TRBV29-1 to TRBJ2-2, with D possibly called TRBD1 or TRBD2 (5 bases each). V was shortened by 7 bases and J by 3 bases, with 15 bases between the two germline ends. Germline CDR1 reads SQVTM; CDR2 reads ANQGSEA. This CDR3 comprises 14 residues. CDR3 sequence reads: CSGTRGLDTGELFF. CDR3 sequence (DNA): TGCAGCGGTACTAGGGGCTTGGACACCGGGGAGCTGTTTTTT.

Comments on this clonotype: A read error may explain this, as a much larger clone is one base away. The chain couples TRBV2 to TRBJ1-1; weak D call: TRBD1 (6 bases). The CDR3 spans 13 residues. CDR1 and CDR2 from the germline V gene are SNHLY and FYNNEI. Trimming took 4 bases from V and 3 from J, leaving 9 bases between them. CDR3 region: CASSGSGDTEAFF. The CDR3 DNA follows: TGTGCCAGCAGTGGTTCAGGGGACACTGAAGCTTTCTTT.

The rearrangement joins TRBV28 to TRBJ2-7; TRBD1 is a possible D gene (5 bases). The CDR3 is 15 amino acids. The ends were cut back, 6 bases at V and 0 bases at J, with 15 bases in the middle. CDR1 MDHEN and CDR2 SYDVKM come from the germline V gene. CDR3 DNA: TGTGCCAGCAGGACCGACGGACACGGCTCCTACGAGCAGTACTTC. It encodes CASRTDGHGSYEQYF.

The V and J genes are TRBV28 and TRBJ2-1, with 12 bases identical to TRBD2. The CDR3 has 16 amino acids. V was clipped by 5 bases and J by 6 bases; unmatched bases: 8. Germline V gene sequence: CDR1 MDHEN, CDR2 SYDVKM. The DNA for the CDR3 is TGTGCCAGCAGTGACCCCCTAGCGGGAGGGATCAATGAGCAGTTCTTC. Translation: CASSDPLAGGINEQFF.

This clonotype was seen more than once but under ten times. Possible read error: a much larger clone is one base away. The chain uses TRBV11-2 and TRBJ2-1, with unresolved D. From germline, CDR1 is SGHAT and CDR2 FQNNGV. The CDR3 totals 16 residues. CDR3 protein: CASSLDLQVFDNGQFF. CDR3 nucleotides: TGTGCCAGCAGCTTAGATCTTCAGGTCTTTGACAATGGGCAGTTCTTC.

The chain has TRBV7-9 and TRBJ1-2; D is undetermined. The CDR3 sequence is 14 residues long. With 6 bases removed from V and 4 bases from J, the gap between germline ends came to 15 bases. Germline values: CDR1 SEHNR, CDR2 FQNEAQ (reference sequence). CDR3 in DNA: TGTGCCAGCAGAACCAGTACAGACTCCTATGGCTACACCTTC. Translation: CASRTSTDSYGYTF.

This clonotype was counted at least ten times. Mismatch with germline at one junction end may stem from a read error. V is TRBV12-3 or TRBV12-4 and J is TRBJ2-3; tentative D call: TRBD2 (6 bases). The CDR3 is 13 residues long. The CDR3, as DNA: TGTGCCAGCAGTGGGGGGAGCAGAGATACGCAGTATTTT. Encoded protein: CASSGGSRDTQYF.

This clonotype was recorded at least ten times. V gene TRBV7-9 combines with J gene TRBJ1-4; D unresolved. The CDR3 runs to 13 residues. V lost 2 bases and J 4 bases, leaving 5 bases between the germline ends. In germline, CDR1 is SEHNR, CDR2 FQNEAQ (reference sequence). The CDR3 is CASSLPLNEKLFF. The CDR3 DNA is TGTGCCAGCAGCTTACCGCTTAATGAAAAACTGTTTTTT.

This chain links TRBV11-2 with TRBJ1-3; weak D call: TRBD1 (5 bases). With 8 bases removed from V and 3 bases from J, the gap between germline ends came to 11 bases. The CDR3 is 13 residues long. Germline CDR1 SGHAT, CDR2 FQNNGV. The CDR3 spells CASAGGLGNTIYF. The CDR3 DNA reads as TGTGCCAGCGCCGGGGGTCTTGGAAACACCATATATTTT.

With respect to this clonotype: A read error is possible here, since a much larger clone lies one base away. This chain uses TRBV2 with TRBJ2-7; 9 nucleotides match TRBD1. The CDR3 runs to 16 residues. V gave up 7 bases and J gave up 5 bases; unmatched junction bases: 15. Per the germline V gene, CDR1 is SNHLY and CDR2 is FYNNEI. CDR3 DNA: TGTGCCAGCACGGCGGGACAGGGAAGAGGGTCCCACGAGCAGTACTTC. This gives the protein CASTAGQGRGSHEQYF. The variable domain in full, with the rest retrieved from reference TRBV2 and TRBJ2-7, is EPEVTQTPSHQVTQMGQEVILRCVPISNHLYFYWYRQILGQKVEFLVSFYNNEISEKSEIFDDQFSVERPDGSNFTLKIRSTKLEDSAMYFCASTAGQGRGSHEQYFGPGTRLTVT.

This clonotype was observed at least ten times. The CDR3 region has the DNA TGTGCCAGTAGTACCACAGGGGTGGGCTACAATGAGCAGTTCTTC. Protein sequence: CASSTTGVGYNEQFF. The genes are TRBV19 and TRBJ2-1; 7 bases match TRBD1. The junction had 6 bases not matched to a gene; V was cut back by 4 bases and J by 3 bases. Germline V gives CDR1 LNHDA, CDR2 SQIVND (reference sequence). CDR3 length: 15 amino acids.

The genes are TRBV5-1 and TRBJ2-1, with a weak D call TRBD2 (5 bases). CDR3 length: 13 amino acids. The V gene lost 4 bases and the J gene lost 7 bases, with 12 bases spanning the gap. CDR1 and CDR2 (germline): SGHRS, YFSETQ. The CDR3 DNA sequence: TGCGCCAGCAGCCCCGAGGGTGGGAATGAGCAGTTCTTC. This encodes CASSPEGGNEQFF.

This clonotype has just a few counts. The chain recombines TRBV29-1 with TRBJ2-7; 10 nucleotides line up with TRBD2. This CDR3 has 18 residues. Germline loops: CDR1 SQVTM, CDR2 ANQGSEA. With V trimmed by 1 base and J by 6 bases, 18 bases remained unmatched. For the CDR3, the DNA is TGCAGCGTTGAAGCCCCCCCCTGGGCTAGCGGGAGTAAGGGCGAGCAGTACTTC. This codes for CSVEAPPWASGSKGEQYF.

This clonotype was recorded at least ten times. J is TRBJ1-1 and V is TRBV29-1; tentatively, D is TRBD1 (6 bases). Trimming took 4 bases from V and 4 from J, leaving 10 bases between them. Germline V gene lookup returns CDR1 SQVTM and CDR2 ANQGSEA. The CDR3 is made up of 12 amino acids. DNA for the CDR3: TGCAGCGTTGTTCAGGGGCGCACTGAAGCTTTCTTT. Translation: CSVVQGRTEAFF.

This clonotype showed up many times. The chain links TRBV5-1 to TRBJ2-5; 8 nucleotides line up with TRBD1. V shed 4 bases and J 3 bases; nucleotides not matched to a gene: 5. The CDR3 covers 14 residues. Germline V gene lookup returns CDR1 SGHRS and CDR2 YFSETQ. DNA of the CDR3: TGCGCCAGCAGCAACGACAGGGGAGAAGAGACCCAGTACTTC. Translated, it gives CASSNDRGEETQYF.

This clonotype appeared a few times. CDR3 sequence: CASSLRGGGNTEAFF. The CDR3 region has the DNA TGCGCCAGCAGCTTGCGGGGGGGGGGAAACACTGAAGCTTTCTTT. This chain links TRBV5-1 with TRBJ1-1, with a weak D call TRBD1 (5 bases). The CDR3 has 15 residues. Per the germline V gene, CDR1 is SGHRS and CDR2 is YFSETQ. V shed 1 base and J shed 2 bases, with 12 bases lying between them.

As to this clonotype: This may arise from a read error, as a much more abundant clone is one base away. The chain links TRBV5-1 to TRBJ2-5; D may match TRBD1 or TRBD2 (6 bases each). The germline V and J ends were trimmed by 5 bases and 5 bases, with 19 bases remaining between them. This CDR3 is 15 amino acids long. Germline V CDR1 and CDR2: SGHRS, YFSETQ. The CDR3 DNA is TGCGCCAGCAGAGCGAGCTCGACAGGAGGGGAGACCCAGTACTTC. Its protein is CASRASSTGGETQYF.

The V gene is TRBV20-1, the J gene TRBJ2-7, with 9 positions matching TRBD2. With 6 bases clipped from V and 2 bases from J, the junction kept 2 bases outside the gene matches. CDR3 length equals 12 residues. Germline lookup yields CDR1 DFQATT and CDR2 SNEGSKA (reference sequence). CDR3 sequence: CSASSGTYEQYF. CDR3 coding DNA: TGCAGTGCGTCTAGCGGGACCTACGAGCAGTACTTC.

This clonotype was observed at least ten times. V and J are TRBV9 and TRBJ2-2; 12 positions match TRBD2. V gave up 3 bases and J gave up 4 bases; unmatched junction bases: 13. Germline V gene sequence: CDR1 SGDLS, CDR2 YYNGEE. The CDR3 loop spans 19 amino acids. The CDR3 reads CASSDQTSGSRRGTGELFF. The CDR3 nucleotides read TGTGCCAGCAGCGACCAGACTAGCGGGAGCCGGCGAGGCACCGGGGAGCTGTTTTTT.

This clonotype was picked up many times. The gene calls are TRBV5-1 and TRBJ2-1; 10 positions agree with TRBD2. The germline CDR1 and CDR2 sequences are SGHRS and YFSETQ. The CDR3 is 15 amino acids. Trimming took 9 bases from V and 2 from J; bases not matched to a gene: 8. The CDR3 protein is CATLLLAGAYNEQFF. In DNA, the CDR3 is TGCGCCACCCTCCTCCTAGCGGGAGCCTACAATGAGCAGTTCTTC. Based on the CDR3 plus reference TRBV5-1 and TRBJ2-1, the full variable domain is KAGVTQTPRYLIKTRGQQVTLSCSPISGHRSVSWYQQTPGQGLQFLFEYFSETQRNKGNFPGRFSGRQFSNSRSEMNVSTLELGDSALYLCATLLLAGAYNEQFFGPGTRLTVL.